The present TCR beta chain was sequenced within a study of OX40 agonist ivuxolimab in advanced cancers. Looking at the study overall: Mean age 60 years, range about 23 to 80; 82.7% male. General observations from the study: Both CD4+ and CD8+ T cell populations in blood had undergone clonal expansion by week 6 at 0.1 to 3.0 mg/kg. Which antigen the expanded peripheral T cells recognized is unknown. On average, CD8+ T cells showed a greater number of expanded clones than CD4+.

The CDR3 runs to 16 residues. V lost 0 bases and J lost 2, with 12 bases in between. Germline assignment: CDR1 SGHDT and CDR2 YYEEEE. A remark on this clone: Its specificity is not known.

TCRdb's copy holds only in-frame clones and misses some; the assay was immunoSEQ multiplex PCR. The sample contains 40,000 to 60,000 clones, 85% to 95% of which appear only once. This chain links TRBV5-6 with TRBJ2-1, with D tentatively TRBD1 (6 bases). Sequences were derived from CD4+ or CD8+ T cells sorted from blood, sampled in a trial of the OX40 agonist ivuxolimab. The receptor's source is an adult with an advanced solid tumor such as melanoma, head and neck, liver or kidney cancer. The CDR3 spells CASSLAETGTYNEQFF. Here the CDR3 DNA reads TGTGCCAGCAGCTTGGCAGAGACAGGAACCTACAATGAGCAGTTCTTC.